This T cell receptor beta chain was documented in a study of T cell responses to AZD1222 COVID-19 vaccine. Trimming removed 4 bases from V and 5 bases from J; junction bases left unmatched: 12. This CDR3 region has 16 residues. CDR1 is MDHEN, CDR2 SYDVKM, per germline. Measured with immunoSEQ multiplex PCR; TCRdb has only the in-frame clones, and not every one. The sample holds some 100,000 clones, roughly 87% seen once. Turning to this clone: What it binds is not known.

Findings and caveats of the study: AZD1222 recipients seropositive at baseline numbered only six. Reports say nearly half of spike-specific TCRs go after unmutated variant regions. Repertoires were obtained only post-peak T cell response. Donor demographics were predominantly white British with a female majority; clonal diversity may be underestimated.

The rearrangement joins TRBV28 to TRBJ1-2; 8 bases map to TRBD1. The sequencing here drew on peripheral blood, taken on day 0 of MenACWY control vaccination. The clonotype originates from an adult in good health. The CDR3 bases are TGTGCCAGCAGTTCTACCTCTGATCAGGGGGCTTATGGCTACACCTTC. It encodes CASSSTSDQGAYGYTF.